This T cell receptor beta chain emerged from a study of cytotoxic CD8 clonotypes in ibrutinib-treated CLL. Study-level background: The cohort had around 10 relapsed/refractory and over 14 treatment-naive patients, around 18 IGHV unmutated. Recorded responses included some 24 partial and 2 complete; following median about 68 months, roughly 15 stayed remitted and roughly 12 progressed.

The CDR3 consists of 14 residues. Trimming cost V 1 base and J 4 bases, with 10 bases left between them. From germline, CDR1 is SGHTA and CDR2 FQGTGA. Study-wide points: Higher circulating CD8+ T-cell counts strongly accompanied higher baseline clonality, above age-matched healthy donors.

Only in-frame clones appear in the TCRdb table, and some are missing; sequencing was by immunoSEQ multiplex PCR. The sample holds 150,000 to 200,000 clones, 88% seen once. With regard to this clone: The antigen remains unidentified.

This receptor was identified in a human donor with chronic lymphocytic leukemia. The input for sequencing was PBMCs, taken at disease progression, from a patient treated with ibrutinib. The V gene is TRBV7-3, the J gene TRBJ1-1; D is unclear. The CDR3 reads CASSLNSGSTEAFF. The CDR3 DNA reads TGTGCCAGCAGCTTAAATTCGGGAAGCACTGAAGCTTTCTTT.